This T cell receptor (beta chain) was identified during a study of blood T cell repertoires in COVID-19. As for the study in general: Specimens from acute and convalescent COVID-19 originated in the United States, Italy and Spain. The cDNA or gDNA used as material had been derived from T cells, B-cell-depleted T cells, or PBMCs.

The assay was immunoSEQ multiplex PCR, and TCRdb's table has in-frame clones only and misses some. The data hold under 300,000 clones, with roughly 91% observed a single time. Ages ranged from about 18 to 89 years, with residence in fewer than 25 US areas. Assignment of participants to cohorts was predicated upon participant-reported clinical history. Sequenced material: PBMCs or T cells enriched from blood (not recorded which). This TCR was recovered from a man aged 35-49 years who had recovered from COVID-19.

The CDR3 loop reads CASSYDSSTDTQYF. The CDR3 DNA follows: TGTGCCAGCAGCTATGACAGCAGCACAGATACGCAGTATTTT. This chain joins TRBV7-3 and TRBJ2-3; a possible D gene is TRBD1 (5 bases). CDR1 is SGHTA, CDR2 FQGTGA, per germline. Trimming pared 4 bases from V and 0 bases from J, leaving 8 bases between. The CDR3 is 14 residues long.